A selection of T cell receptor beta chains follows, all from one sample in a study of T cell clonotyping in hematopoietic cell transplantation. Only in-frame clones appear in the TCRdb table, and some are missing; sequencing was by immunoSEQ multiplex PCR. This sample has 26,000 or so clones, with around 95% found just once. The material sequenced was peripheral blood mononuclear cells. The receptors stem from a man aged 45-60 years in good health. Some clones in this sample may be carry-over from other donors' samples. CDR3s include the opening cysteine and the closing phenylalanine or tryptophan. The D gene is left open where the match is weak. The size of a clone is reported for some rows only, either as once, few or many, or as a class for expanded clones.

TRBV5-1	-	-	TRBJ2-2	TGCGCCAGCAGCGGCCAGGGCGACACCGGGGAGCTGTTTTTT	CASSGQGDTGELFF
TRBV7-6	-	-	TRBJ2-2	TGTGCCAGCAGCCGGGGACTGCCTCCCGGGGAGCTGTTTTTT	CASSRGLPPGELFF
TRBV29-1	-	-	TRBJ2-7	TGCAGCGTCCCGGAATGGAGGGATAATTCCTACGAGCAGTACTTC	CSVPEWRDNSYEQYF
TRBV30	-	-	TRBJ2-3	TGTGCCTGGACTAGAGGTCGCACAGATACGCAGTATTTT	CAWTRGRTDTQYF
TRBV19	-	-	TRBJ1-2	TGTGCCAGTAGTTCAGGGAGCAACTATGGCTACACCTTC	CASSSGSNYGYTF
TRBV2	-	-	TRBJ2-5	TGTGCCAGCAATCGCCGCGAGACCCAGTACTTC	CASNRRETQYF
TRBV28	-	-	TRBJ1-2	TGTGCCAGCAGTTTACTCATAACCGAAGGGAAAGGCTACACCTTC	CASSLLITEGKGYTF
TRBV29-1	-	-	TRBJ1-1	TGCAGCGTTGTTCAGCACAGAACTAACACTGAAGCTTTCTTT	CSVVQHRTNTEAFF
TRBV7-2	-	-	TRBJ1-5	TGTGCCAGCAGCTTGACAGGTTTCAATCAGCCCCAGCATTTT	CASSLTGFNQPQHF
TRBV9	-	-	TRBJ1-6	TGTGCCAGCGCCCAGGGATTAGGTTCACCCCTCCACTTT	CASAQGLGSPLHF
TRBV28	TRBD1	-	TRBJ1-5	TGTGCCAGCAGTGGGACAGGTCAGCCCCAGCATTTT	CASSGTGQPQHF
TRBV20-1	-	-	TRBJ2-1	TGCAGCGTCGGACACTTGGATGAGCAGTTCTTC	CSVGHLDEQFF
TRBV9	-	-	TRBJ2-2	TGTGCCAGCAGCTCTTACCGGGACACCTCCACCGGGGAGCTGTTTTTT	CASSSYRDTSTGELFF
TRBV4-3	TRBD2	-	TRBJ2-7	TGCGCCAGCAGCTCCACTAGCGGGGGGTCCTACGAGCAGTACTTC	CASSSTSGGSYEQYF
TRBV2	-	-	TRBJ1-2	TGTGCCAGCAGTCAGGACTATGGCTACACCTTC	CASSQDYGYTF
TRBV4-3	-	-	TRBJ2-2	TGCGCCAGCAGCCAAGACTTCGGGGAGCTGTTTTTT	CASSQDFGELFF
TRBV4-3	-	-	TRBJ1-1	TGCGCCAGCAGCCAAGATCTTCGGGTTGACACTGAAGCTTTCTTT	CASSQDLRVDTEAFF
TRBV19	-	-	TRBJ1-3	TGTGCCAGTAGTCGACCAGGGGCGGCCGAGGCTGGAAACACCATATATTTT	CASSRPGAAEAGNTIYF
TRBV5-1	TRBD1	-	TRBJ1-2	TGCGCCAGCAGCTGGGGGACAGCTACTTATGGCTACACCTTC	CASSWGTATYGYTF
TRBV2	-	-	TRBJ1-1	TGTGCCAGCAGGTCAGGGGAGGGAACTGAAGCTTTCTTT	CASRSGEGTEAFF
TRBV6-5	TRBD1	-	TRBJ1-2	TGTGCCAGCAGCCCGGAGGACAGGGAGAATGGCTACACCTTC	CASSPEDRENGYTF
TRBV7-2	TRBD1	-	TRBJ2-2	TGTGCCAGCAGCGCCCGACAGGGGGCCGGGGAGCTGTTTTTT	CASSARQGAGELFF
TRBV7-9	-	-	TRBJ2-3	TGTGCCAGCAGCTTAGCAAGGGGAAGGGTTGATACGCAGTATTTT	CASSLARGRVDTQYF
TRBV29-1	TRBD1	-	TRBJ2-3	TGCAGCGTTGTGGGGACAGGGGGCGCCACAGATACGCAGTATTTT	CSVVGTGGATDTQYF
TRBV19	-	-	TRBJ1-1	TGTGCCAGTAACCCTCAAAAGGTGGGGAACACTGAAGCTTTCTTT	CASNPQKVGNTEAFF
TRBV27	TRBD1	-	TRBJ1-2	TGTGCCAGCAGTTACGGGACAGACTTTGGCTACACCTTC	CASSYGTDFGYTF
TRBV11-2	-	-	TRBJ2-2	TGTGCCAGCAGCTCGGACCCAGCCGGGGAGCTGTTTTTT	CASSSDPAGELFF
TRBV5-1	-	-	TRBJ2-6	TGCGCCAGCAGCTTGGTTCTATCTGGGTCTGGGGCCAACGTCCTGACTTTC	CASSLVLSGSGANVLTF
TRBV6-5	-	few	TRBJ2-1	TGTGCCAGCAGTTACCAGGCAAGCTCCTACAATGAGCAGTTCTTC	CASSYQASSYNEQFF
TRBV6-5	TRBD1	once	TRBJ1-3	TGTGCCAGCAGTTACGACAGGGGGTTTGGAAACACCATATATTTT	CASSYDRGFGNTIYF
TRBV2	TRBD1	-	TRBJ2-7	TGTGCCAGCCGGGACAGGGGGGACGAGCAGTACTTC	CASRDRGDEQYF
TRBV29-1	-	few	TRBJ1-4	TGCAGCGCCTGGGAGGGACTGTATAATGAAAAACTGTTTTTT	CSAWEGLYNEKLFF